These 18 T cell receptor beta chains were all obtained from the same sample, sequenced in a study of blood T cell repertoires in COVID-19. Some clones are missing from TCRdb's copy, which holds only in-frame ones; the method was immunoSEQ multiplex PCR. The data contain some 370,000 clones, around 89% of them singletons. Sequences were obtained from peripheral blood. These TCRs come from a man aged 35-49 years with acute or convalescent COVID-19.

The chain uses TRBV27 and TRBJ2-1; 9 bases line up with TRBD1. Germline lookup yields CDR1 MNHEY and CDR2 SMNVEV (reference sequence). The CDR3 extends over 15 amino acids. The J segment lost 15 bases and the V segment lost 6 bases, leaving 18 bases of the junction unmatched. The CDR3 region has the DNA TGTGCCAGCAGAATTGCCGGGACAGGGCTGAATGGGGTGTTCTTC. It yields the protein CASRIAGTGLNGVFF.

As DNA, the CDR3 is TGTGCCAGCAGTTTTCTAGTCGTGATGGACAGAGGCGGCTACACCTTC. This encodes CASSFLVVMDRGGYTF. V and J are TRBV28 and TRBJ1-2; D may be TRBD1 (6 bases). CDR3 size: 16 residues. V was shortened by 3 bases and J by 8 bases, with 22 bases between the two germline ends. The germline CDR1 and CDR2 sequences are MDHEN and SYDVKM.

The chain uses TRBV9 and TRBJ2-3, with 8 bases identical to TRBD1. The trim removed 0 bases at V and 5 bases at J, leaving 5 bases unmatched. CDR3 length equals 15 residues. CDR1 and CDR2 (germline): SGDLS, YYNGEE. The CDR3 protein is CASSVDAGGEDTQYF. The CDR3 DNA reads TGTGCCAGCAGCGTAGACGCAGGGGGCGAAGATACGCAGTATTTT.

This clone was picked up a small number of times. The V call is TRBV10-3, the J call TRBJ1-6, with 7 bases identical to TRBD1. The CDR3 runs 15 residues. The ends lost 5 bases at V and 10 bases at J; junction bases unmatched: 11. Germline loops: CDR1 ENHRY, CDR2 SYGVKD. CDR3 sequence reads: CAISPLTSDRSPLHF. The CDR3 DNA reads TGTGCCATCAGTCCCCTTACTTCGGACAGGTCACCCCTCCACTTT.

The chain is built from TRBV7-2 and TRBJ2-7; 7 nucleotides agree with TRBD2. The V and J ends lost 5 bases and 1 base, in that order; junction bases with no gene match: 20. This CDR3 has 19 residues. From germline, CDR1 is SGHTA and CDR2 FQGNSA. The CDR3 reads CASSPSFPGRMMGSYEQYF. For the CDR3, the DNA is TGTGCCAGCAGCCCCTCTTTCCCCGGGAGGATGATGGGGTCCTACGAGCAGTACTTC.

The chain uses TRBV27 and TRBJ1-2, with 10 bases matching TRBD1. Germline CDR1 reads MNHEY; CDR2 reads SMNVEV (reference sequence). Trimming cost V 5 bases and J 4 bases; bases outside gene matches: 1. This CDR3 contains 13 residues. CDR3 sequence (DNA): TGTGCCAGCAGTCGACAGGGGGCCTATGGCTACACCTTC. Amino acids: CASSRQGAYGYTF.

CDR3 DNA sequence: TGTGCCAGCAGCCAGCTACGGCAGGTGGGCGAGCAGTACTTC. It yields the protein CASSQLRQVGEQYF. The genes are TRBV3-1 (or the pseudogene TRBV3-2) and TRBJ2-7; no reliable D call. With 3 bases removed from V and 6 bases from J, the gap between germline ends came to 15 bases. The germline V gene has CDR1 LGHDT and CDR2 YNNKEL (reference sequence). The CDR3 runs 14 residues.

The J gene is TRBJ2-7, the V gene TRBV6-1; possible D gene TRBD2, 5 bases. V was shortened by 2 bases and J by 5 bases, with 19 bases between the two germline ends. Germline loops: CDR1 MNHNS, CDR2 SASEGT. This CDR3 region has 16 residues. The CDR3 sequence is CASSEHRAATRNEQYF. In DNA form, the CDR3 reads TGTGCCAGCAGTGAACACCGCGCCGCCACTAGGAACGAGCAGTACTTC.

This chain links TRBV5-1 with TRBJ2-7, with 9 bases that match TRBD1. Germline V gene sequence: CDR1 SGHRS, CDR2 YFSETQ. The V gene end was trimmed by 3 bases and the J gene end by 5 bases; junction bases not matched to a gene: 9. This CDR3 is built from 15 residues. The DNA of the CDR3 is TGCGCCAGCAGCTGGGCCGGGACAGGGCGCAACGAGCAGTACTTC. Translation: CASSWAGTGRNEQYF.

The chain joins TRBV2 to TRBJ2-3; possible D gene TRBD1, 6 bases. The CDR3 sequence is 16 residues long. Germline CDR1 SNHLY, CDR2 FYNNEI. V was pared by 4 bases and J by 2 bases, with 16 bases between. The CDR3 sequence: CASSGPQGHSTDTQYF. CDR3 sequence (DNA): TGTGCCAGCAGTGGTCCACAGGGACATTCCACAGATACGCAGTATTTT.

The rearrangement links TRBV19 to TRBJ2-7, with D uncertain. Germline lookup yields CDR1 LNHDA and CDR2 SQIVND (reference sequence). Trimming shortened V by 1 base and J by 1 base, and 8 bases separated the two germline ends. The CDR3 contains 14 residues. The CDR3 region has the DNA TGTGCCAGTAGTATAGGCGGTTTTTCCTACGAGCAGTACTTC. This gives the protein CASSIGGFSYEQYF.

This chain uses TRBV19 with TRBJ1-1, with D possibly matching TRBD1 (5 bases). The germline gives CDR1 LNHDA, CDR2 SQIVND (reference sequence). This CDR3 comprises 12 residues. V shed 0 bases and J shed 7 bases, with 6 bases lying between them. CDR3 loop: CASSIDQGEAFF. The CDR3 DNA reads TGTGCCAGTAGTATAGATCAGGGTGAAGCTTTCTTT.

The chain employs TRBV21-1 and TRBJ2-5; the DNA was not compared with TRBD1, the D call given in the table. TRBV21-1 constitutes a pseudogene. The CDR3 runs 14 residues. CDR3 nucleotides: TGTGCCAGCAGCCTCCGAAGACATTTGGAGACCCAGTACTTC. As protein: CASSLRRHLETQYF.

The CDR3 nucleotides read TGTGCCAGCAGCTTAACTGGTGGGAGGACCTACAATGAGCAGTTCTTC. This encodes CASSLTGGRTYNEQFF. The rearrangement uses TRBV7-3 and TRBJ2-1, with D tentatively TRBD2 (6 bases). Deletions cut 0 bases from V and 2 bases from J, with 11 bases between. CDR1 and CDR2 from the germline V gene are SGHTA and FQGTGA. There are 16 residues in the CDR3.

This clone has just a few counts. The CDR3 sequence: CSVELRGGQPQHF. The CDR3 bases are TGCAGCGTTGAACTCAGGGGTGGTCAGCCCCAGCATTTT. The chain combines TRBV29-1 with TRBJ1-5, with D possibly being TRBD1 (6 bases). CDR3 size: 13 residues. Trimming cost V 2 bases and J 6 bases, with 11 bases left between them. Germline V gene sequence: CDR1 SQVTM, CDR2 ANQGSEA.

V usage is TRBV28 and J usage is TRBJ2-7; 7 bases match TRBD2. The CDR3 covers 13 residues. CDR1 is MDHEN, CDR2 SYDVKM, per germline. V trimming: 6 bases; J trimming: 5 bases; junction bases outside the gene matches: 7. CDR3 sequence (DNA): TGTGCCAGCAGGTCGGGGGGACGGAACGAGCAGTACTTC. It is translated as CASRSGGRNEQYF.

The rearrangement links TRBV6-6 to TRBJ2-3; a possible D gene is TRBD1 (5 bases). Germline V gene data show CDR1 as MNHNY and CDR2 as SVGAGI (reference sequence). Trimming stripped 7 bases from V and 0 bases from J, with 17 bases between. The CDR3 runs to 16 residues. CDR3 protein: CASILDTQLSTDTQYF. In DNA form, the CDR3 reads TGTGCCAGCATCCTGGACACCCAATTGAGCACAGATACGCAGTATTTT.

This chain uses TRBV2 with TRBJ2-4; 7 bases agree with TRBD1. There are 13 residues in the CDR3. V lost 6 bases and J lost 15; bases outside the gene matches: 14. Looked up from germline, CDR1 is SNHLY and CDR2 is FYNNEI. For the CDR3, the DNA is TGTGCCAGCAGCGTAGGAACGACAGGGACGGGGTACTTC. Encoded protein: CASSVGTTGTGYF.